Sequencing of this T cell receptor (beta chain) was carried out in a study of blood T cell repertoires in COVID-19. At the level of the study: The samples span acute and convalescent COVID-19 from the United States, Italy and Spain. The cDNA or gDNA used as material had been derived from T cells, B-cell-depleted T cells, or PBMCs.

A few counts support this clone. As originally analysed: Nucleated cell counts were estimated from reference gene primer amplification. Assay: immunoSEQ multiplex PCR; the TCRdb copy retains only in-frame clones and omits some. V and J calls plus clone size are reproduced from that table; the DNA served to infer D and trimming. This sample has about 170,000 clones, with about nine tenths found just once. CDR3 length equals 14 residues. Trimming removed 5 bases from V and 7 bases from J; junction bases left unmatched: 8. CDR1 is MNHEY and CDR2 is SMNVEV in the germline V gene (reference sequence). This clonotype originated in a man between 25 and 39 years old with COVID-19, enrolled during active disease. The sequenced sample was peripheral blood. This chain links TRBV27 with TRBJ2-7; 10 bases agree with TRBD1. The CDR3 loop is CASSPGQGMREQYF. The CDR3 DNA reads TGTGCCAGCAGTCCGGGACAGGGGATGCGAGAGCAGTACTTC.